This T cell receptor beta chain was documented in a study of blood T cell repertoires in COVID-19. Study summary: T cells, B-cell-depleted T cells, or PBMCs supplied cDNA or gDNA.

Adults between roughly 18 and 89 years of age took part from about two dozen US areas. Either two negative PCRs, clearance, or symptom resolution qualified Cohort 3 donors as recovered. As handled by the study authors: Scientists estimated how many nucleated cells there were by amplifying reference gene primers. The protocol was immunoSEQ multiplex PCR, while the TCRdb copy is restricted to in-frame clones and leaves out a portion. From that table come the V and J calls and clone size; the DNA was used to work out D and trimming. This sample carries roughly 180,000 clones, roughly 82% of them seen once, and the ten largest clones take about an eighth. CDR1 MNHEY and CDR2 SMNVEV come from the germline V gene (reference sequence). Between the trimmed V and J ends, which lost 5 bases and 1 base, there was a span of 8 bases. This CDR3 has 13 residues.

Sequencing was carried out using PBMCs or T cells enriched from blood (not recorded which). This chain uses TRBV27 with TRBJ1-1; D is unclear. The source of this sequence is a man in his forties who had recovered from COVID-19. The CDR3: CASSPTRNTEAFF. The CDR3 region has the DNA TGTGCCAGCAGTCCGACACGGAACACTGAAGCTTTCTTT.